The 7 T cell receptor beta chains presented below share a single source sample, sequenced in a study of shared clonotypes between healthy human individuals. CD45RO-negative, CCR7-selected cells formed the naive CD8 fraction, which excluded terminally differentiated effector memory CD45RA+ cells. Clones were sequenced by immunoSEQ multiplex PCR, and TCRdb holds only the in-frame ones, with some missing. The sample carries about 590,000 clones, about 95% recorded once. The sequenced material came from naive CD8+ T cells sorted from blood. The receptors stem from a woman aged 25 to 39 in good health.

The gene calls are TRBV25-1 and TRBJ1-3; tentatively, D is TRBD1 (6 bases). With 4 bases removed from V and 0 bases from J, the gap between germline ends came to 13 bases. Germline-derived CDR1 and CDR2 are MGHDK and SYGVNS. The CDR3 extends over 16 amino acids. CDR3 sequence reads: CASSGDTQTSGNTIYF. The CDR3 coding sequence is TGTGCCAGCAGTGGGGACACCCAAACCTCTGGAAACACCATATATTTT.

The CDR3 loop is CSVSSGIEQFF. DNA for the CDR3: TGCAGCGTAAGCTCGGGGATCGAGCAGTTCTTC. The chain employs TRBV29-1 and TRBJ2-1, with D possibly TRBD2 on 5 matching bases. The CDR3 covers 11 residues. The germline CDR1 and CDR2 sequences are SQVTM and ANQGSEA. V was trimmed by 6 bases and J by 10 bases, leaving 13 bases between them.

The rearrangement links TRBV5-5 to TRBJ2-3; 8 bases line up with TRBD2. V shed 0 bases and J 9 bases; nucleotides not matched to a gene: 15. Germline V gives CDR1 SGHKS, CDR2 YYEKEE (reference sequence). This CDR3 has 17 amino acids. The CDR3 DNA reads as TGTGCCAGCAGCTTGGATAGCGGGACCCCCCCCGGGGAGACGCAGTATTTT. This sequence encodes CASSLDSGTPPGETQYF.

This clone was recorded only once. Here the CDR3 reads CASSLASLAYEQYF. For the CDR3, the DNA is TGCGCCAGCAGCTTGGCATCCCTCGCCTACGAGCAGTACTTC. V gene TRBV5-1 combines with J gene TRBJ2-5; D is undetermined. Gene TRBJ2-7 matches the end of the DNA better, so the J call may be wrong. Germline lookup yields CDR1 SGHRS and CDR2 YFSETQ. This CDR3 is 14 amino acids long.

V is TRBV18 and J is TRBJ2-7; the D gene is possibly TRBD1 (6 bases). CDR3 length: 16 residues. V was shortened by 2 bases and J by 2 bases, with 16 bases between the two germline ends. CDR1 and CDR2 from the germline V gene are KGHSH and LQKENI. The CDR3 coding sequence is TGTGCCAGCTCACCAGGGGGCGGTGGAAGGGCCTACGAGCAGTACTTC. Its translation is CASSPGGGGRAYEQYF.

Of note for this clone: Other DNA variants within this sample encode the same CDR3. The V gene is TRBV19, the J gene TRBJ1-1; D not resolved. Germline CDR1 is LNHDA and CDR2 is SQIVND (reference sequence). Between the trimmed V and J ends, which lost 3 bases and 2 bases, there was a span of 7 bases. This CDR3 has 13 residues. The DNA for the CDR3 is TGTGCCAGTAGTATCACGGAAAACACTGAAGCTTTCTTT. Protein product: CASSITENTEAFF.

The J gene is TRBJ2-1, the V gene TRBV27, with D hard to call. CDR3 length: 13 amino acids. V gave up 2 bases and J gave up 8 bases, with 10 bases separating them. The germline gives CDR1 MNHEY, CDR2 SMNVEV (reference sequence). CDR3 sequence: CASSLIYGHEQFF. CDR3 sequence (DNA): TGTGCCAGCAGTTTAATCTACGGCCATGAGCAGTTCTTC.